Following are 18 T cell receptor beta chains from one sample sequenced in a study of CD4+ T cells in melanoma. Clones were sequenced by immunoSEQ multiplex PCR, and TCRdb holds only the in-frame ones, with some missing. The sample contains fewer than 20,000 clones, approximately 76% of which appear only once. Sequenced: cells from a culture (not recorded whether cultured in vitro). These receptors all come from a human donor with melanoma.

Here the CDR3 DNA reads TGTGCCAGCAGCTTAGGAGACAGGGGTGCCACCGGGGAGCTGTTTTTT. It is translated as CASSLGDRGATGELFF. The chain uses TRBV7-3 and TRBJ2-2; 8 bases agree with TRBD1. CDR3 length: 16 residues. J gave up 4 bases and V 2 bases, and 6 bases lay outside the gene matches. In germline, CDR1 is SGHTA, CDR2 FQGTGA.

The CDR3 is CASTYRDRGSSYNSPLHF. In DNA, the CDR3 is TGTGCCAGCACTTATAGGGACAGGGGAAGCTCCTATAATTCACCCCTCCACTTT. This sequence joins TRBV7-8 and TRBJ1-6; 10 bases line up with TRBD1. CDR3 size: 18 residues. V lost 7 bases to trimming and J lost 0 bases; unmatched junction nucleotides: 9. CDR1 and CDR2 (germline): SGHVS, FQNEAQ.

This clone was recorded only once. This chain joins TRBV27 and TRBJ1-1; D is unclear. Trimming shortened V by 2 bases and J by 3 bases, and 7 bases separated the two germline ends. The CDR3 consists of 13 residues. Germline lookup yields CDR1 MNHEY and CDR2 SMNVEV (reference sequence). The CDR3 DNA reads TGTGCCAGCAGTTTAGAGCGGGACACTGAAGCTTTCTTT. It is translated as CASSLERDTEAFF.

The chain carries TRBV4-2 and TRBJ1-2; D is undetermined. Germline loops: CDR1 LGHNA, CDR2 YNFKEQ. The V end was cut by 1 base, the J end by 4 bases, with 13 bases between. The CDR3 length is 15 residues. The CDR3 sequence is CASSQGWDSVYGYTF. CDR3 DNA sequence: TGTGCCAGCAGCCAAGGGTGGGATTCCGTCTATGGCTACACCTTC.

In its sample, this clone is medium-sized. V is TRBV29-1 and J is TRBJ1-1, with TRBD1 matching over 8 bases. The germline V gene encodes CDR1 SQVTM and CDR2 ANQGSEA. V was clipped by 7 bases and J by 1 base; unmatched bases: 2. This CDR3 is built from 12 residues. CDR3 region: CSAGGWNTEAFF. For the CDR3, the DNA is TGCAGCGCAGGGGGCTGGAACACTGAAGCTTTCTTT.

The chain recombines TRBV2 with TRBJ2-5; D ambiguous. CDR1 and CDR2 from the germline V gene are SNHLY and FYNNEI. CDR3 length: 12 residues. V was clipped by 6 bases and J by 4 bases, with 9 bases between them. The CDR3 spells CASSEIGETQYF. CDR3 sequence (DNA): TGTGCCAGCAGCGAAATCGGAGAGACCCAGTACTTC.

CDR3 coding DNA: TGTGCCAGTAGGGAAACAGGGGGTGGAGAAAAACTGTTTTTT. Protein: CASRETGGGEKLFF. V is TRBV19 and J is TRBJ1-4, with 8 bases matching TRBD1. This CDR3 has 14 amino acids. Germline V gene sequence: CDR1 LNHDA, CDR2 SQIVND (reference sequence). After removal of 6 bases from V and 8 bases from J, the junction contained 8 bases not matched to a gene. The full variable domain, completed using reference TRBV19 and TRBJ1-4, is DGGITQSPKYLFRKEGQNVTLSCEQNLNHDAMYWYRQDPGQGLRLIYYSQIVNDFQKGDIAEGYSVSREKKESFPLTVTSAQKNPTAFYLCASRETGGGEKLFFGSGTQLSVL.

This chain uses TRBV15 with TRBJ2-1; weak D call: TRBD1 (6 bases). Trimming shortened V by 1 base and J by 4 bases, and 11 bases separated the two germline ends. CDR3 length: 15 amino acids. Germline loops: CDR1 LNHNV, CDR2 YYDKDF (reference sequence). CDR3: CATSRVTGPYNEQFF. In DNA, the CDR3 is TGTGCCACCAGCAGAGTGACAGGTCCTTACAATGAGCAGTTCTTC.

The chain recombines TRBV19 with TRBJ1-5; 9 nucleotides align to TRBD1. The V segment lost 5 bases and the J segment 6 bases; nucleotides outside the gene matches: 5. Germline values: CDR1 LNHDA, CDR2 SQIVND (reference sequence). This CDR3 region has 14 residues. The CDR3 sequence: CASSVTGGGQPQHF. The DNA for the CDR3 is TGTGCCAGTAGTGTGACAGGGGGAGGTCAGCCCCAGCATTTT. The full variable domain, with the rest looked up from reference TRBV19 and TRBJ1-5, is DGGITQSPKYLFRKEGQNVTLSCEQNLNHDAMYWYRQDPGQGLRLIYYSQIVNDFQKGDIAEGYSVSREKKESFPLTVTSAQKNPTAFYLCASSVTGGGQPQHFGDGTRLSIL.

In this sample, this clone turned up a few times. V is TRBV29-1 and J is TRBJ1-1; D call uncertain. The germline CDR1 and CDR2 sequences are SQVTM and ANQGSEA. CDR3 length equals 13 residues. V dropped 6 bases and J dropped 1 base, with 12 bases sitting between them. The CDR3 nucleotides are TGCAGCGTAAAACGGGCGGAGAACACTGAAGCTTTCTTT. Encoded protein: CSVKRAENTEAFF.

V and J are TRBV5-1 and TRBJ1-2, with D maybe TRBD1 (5 bases). Germline-derived CDR1 and CDR2 are SGHRS and YFSETQ. The CDR3 has 13 amino acids. The V gene lost 3 bases and the J gene lost 3 bases, with 9 bases spanning the gap. The CDR3 DNA is TGCGCCAGCAGCTCGGGACGCGACTATGGCTACACCTTC. It yields the protein CASSSGRDYGYTF.

The chain is built from TRBV6-1 and TRBJ1-2; D is possibly TRBD1 (6 bases). Germline CDR1 MNHNS, CDR2 SASEGT. This CDR3 spans 14 amino acids. V shed 2 bases and J shed 4 bases, with 11 bases lying between them. CDR3 region: CASSEPGTFYGYTF. CDR3 bases: TGTGCCAGCAGTGAACCAGGGACATTCTATGGCTACACCTTC.

The chain has TRBV7-9 and TRBJ1-5; 9 bases match TRBD1. The CDR3 is made up of 15 amino acids. CDR1 and CDR2 (germline): SEHNR, FQNEAQ (reference sequence). The trim removed 1 base at V and 3 bases at J, leaving 1 base unmatched. The CDR3 region has the DNA TGTGCCAGCAGCTTAGACAGGGGGCACAATCAGCCCCAGCATTTT. This encodes CASSLDRGHNQPQHF.

The genes are TRBV5-1 and TRBJ2-5; 16 nucleotides match TRBD2. Looked up from germline, CDR1 is SGHRS and CDR2 is YFSETQ. The CDR3 is made up of 17 amino acids. Unmatched junction bases numbered 8, after V lost 4 bases and J lost 5 bases. The CDR3, as DNA: TGCGCCAGCAGCGAAGGGACTAGCGGGGGGGCAGGTGAGACCCAGTACTTC. Translation: CASSEGTSGGAGETQYF.

The rearrangement links TRBV5-1 to TRBJ2-3; D ambiguous. V lost 1 base, J lost 1 base, and 13 bases lay in between. In germline, CDR1 is SGHRS, CDR2 YFSETQ. The CDR3 is made up of 16 amino acids. This chain's CDR3 is CASSLTPSAGTDTQYF. The CDR3 DNA is TGCGCCAGCAGCTTGACGCCGTCGGCGGGCACAGATACGCAGTATTTT.

The rearrangement links TRBV4-2 to TRBJ2-5, with D hard to call. CDR1 LGHNA and CDR2 YNFKEQ come from the germline V gene. The CDR3 consists of 13 residues. V gave up 0 bases and J gave up 5 bases, with 7 bases separating them. The CDR3, as DNA: TGTGCCAGCAGCCAAGACTACGGGGAGACCCAGTACTTC. Protein sequence: CASSQDYGETQYF.

Note on this clone: Mismatch with germline at one junction end may stem from a read error. CDR3 nucleotide sequence: TGTGCAAGCAGTATAGGCTTCTACGAGCAGTACTTC. Its translation is CASSIGFYEQYF. V gene TRBV25-1 combines with J gene TRBJ2-7; D is unclear. There are 12 residues in the CDR3. Germline V lookup: CDR1 MGHDK, CDR2 SYGVNS.

The CDR3 reads CASSLRTLAEAFF. Here the CDR3 DNA reads TGTGCCAGCTCACTCCGGACCCTTGCTGAAGCTTTCTTT. J is TRBJ1-1 and V is TRBV18; no firm D call. V was cut by 4 bases and J by 6 bases, with 12 bases left in between. CDR1 and CDR2 (germline): KGHSH, LQKENI. The CDR3 loop spans 13 amino acids.